This T cell receptor (beta chain) was observed in a study of neurological immune-mediated disorders. The study's findings and limits: Patients with HTLV-1-associated myelopathy showed the most TCR clonal expansion. Those with multiple sclerosis showed the least, falling below healthy controls.

Time point reported: longitudinal time-point 2. V was pared by 4 bases and J by 9 bases, with 12 bases between. The CDR3 loop spans 12 amino acids. In germline, CDR1 is SEHNR, CDR2 FQNEAQ (reference sequence). Notes on this clonotype: The antigen is undetermined. A read error may explain this, as a much larger clone is one base away.

The cDNA came from 5'RACE, which used 10-nucleotide random UMIs. TCRdb used MiXCR to reprocess the 5' RACE reads, holding one entry per CDR3 protein. The table has some 45,000 distinct CDR3 sequences, around 14% seen once. Sequenced sample: PBMCs. This chain connects TRBV7-9 to TRBJ1-1, with D uncertain. This TCR came from a male donor with HTLV-1-associated myelopathy (HAM/TSP). The CDR3 DNA is TGTGCCAGCAGCTATGCGGGTCCTAAAGCTTTCTTT. Its translation: CASSYAGPKAFF.